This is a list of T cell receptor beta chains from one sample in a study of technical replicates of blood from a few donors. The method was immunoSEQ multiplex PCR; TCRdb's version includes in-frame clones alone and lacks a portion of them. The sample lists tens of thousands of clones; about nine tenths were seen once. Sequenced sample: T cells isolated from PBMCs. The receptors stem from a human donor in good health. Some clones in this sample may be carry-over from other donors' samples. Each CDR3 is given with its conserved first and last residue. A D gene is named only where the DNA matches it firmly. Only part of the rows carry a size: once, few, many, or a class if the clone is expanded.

TGTGCCAGCAGCCACTATGGAACTTTAGAAGCTTTCTTT	CASSHYGTLEAFF	TRBV28	TRBJ1-1	.	.
TGTGCCAGCAGTTCGATAGGGACAGGGGCCGATAATGAAAAACTGTTTTTT	CASSSIGTGADNEKLFF	TRBV7-9	TRBJ1-4	.	TRBD1
TGTGCCAGCACCTTAGGAGGGGGGGGGCGGTATGAGCAGTTCTTC	CASTLGGGGRYEQFF	TRBV5-5	TRBJ2-1	.	.
TGCGCCAGCAGCTTGGCTACTAGCCCACAAGATACGCAGTATTTT	CASSLATSPQDTQYF	TRBV5-1	TRBJ2-3	.	.
TGTGCCAGCAGTTACCAGGGGCACGGGGAGCTGTTTTTT	CASSYQGHGELFF	TRBV6-5	TRBJ2-2	.	.
TGTGCCAGCAGTACGCGCCGGGACAGGGGAGGTCAGCCCCAGCATTTT	CASSTRRDRGGQPQHF	TRBV27	TRBJ1-5	.	TRBD1
TGTGCCAGCAGCTATGCCAGGGGGCGTTCATTCGCCACAGATACGCAGTATTTT	CASSYARGRSFATDTQYF	TRBV5-5	TRBJ2-3	.	TRBD1
TGTGCCAGCACTTCGGGTTTACCCCTAGAGACCCAGTACTTC	CASTSGLPLETQYF	TRBV6-5	TRBJ2-5	.	.
TGTGCCAGCAGTTACCTTTGGGGGGAAGATCAGCCCCAGCATTTT	CASSYLWGEDQPQHF	TRBV6-6	TRBJ1-5	.	.
TGTGCCAGCAGAGACAGGGTGTTGGGCGGCTACACCTTC	CASRDRVLGGYTF	TRBV6-5	TRBJ1-2	.	TRBD1
TGCGCCAGCAGCTTGGGTCACTCTAGCGGAGGAGGGGTAACAGATACGCAGTATTTT	CASSLGHSSGGGVTDTQYF	TRBV5-1	TRBJ2-3	.	TRBD2
TGCAGCGTTGAAGGGTGGGAGGGCCTCTCAGATACGCAGTATTTT	CSVEGWEGLSDTQYF	TRBV29-1	TRBJ2-3	.	TRBD2
TGTGCCAGTAGTATAACCCGAGGGTTCACAGATACGCAGTATTTT	CASSITRGFTDTQYF	TRBV19	TRBJ2-3	.	.
TGTGCCAGCAGTTCGGGACAGAACACTGAAGCTTTCTTT	CASSSGQNTEAFF	TRBV6-5	TRBJ1-1	.	.
TGTGCCAGCAGCCGGGACAGCTACGAAGAGCAGTACTTC	CASSRDSYEEQYF	TRBV28	TRBJ2-7	.	TRBD1
TGTGCTAGCAGCCAGGGACTAGCGGGATCACAAGAGACCCAGTACTTC	CASSQGLAGSQETQYF	TRBV7-7	TRBJ2-5	.	TRBD2
TGTGCCAGCAGCTTACGGGAGTTTGACGAGCAGTACTTC	CASSLREFDEQYF	TRBV7-7	TRBJ2-7	.	.
TGTGCCACCAGCAGTACAGGGTACGGCTATGGCTACACCTTC	CATSSTGYGYGYTF	TRBV15	TRBJ1-2	.	.
TGTGCCAGTAACCAGGGGGGCAATCAGCCCCAGCATTTT	CASNQGGNQPQHF	TRBV19	TRBJ1-5	.	TRBD1
TGCGCCTCCGCCGGGACAGAGGAATACGAGCAGTACTTC	CASAGTEEYEQYF	TRBV4-1	TRBJ2-7	.	TRBD1
TGTGCCAGCAGCTTGAACAGGGGGGATGATCAGCCCCAGCATTTT	CASSLNRGDDQPQHF	TRBV5-8	TRBJ1-5	.	TRBD1
TGTGCCATCCGCCGGGAGGGACAGGGGACCTACGAGCAGTACTTC	CAIRREGQGTYEQYF	TRBV10-3	TRBJ2-7	.	TRBD1
TGCGCCAGCAGTGTGGTAAGGGGCGGAGGGCCTCACACTGAAGCTTTCTTT	CASSVVRGGGPHTEAFF	TRBV10-1	TRBJ1-1	.	.
TGTGCCAGCAGTGAGCTAGCGGGAGTGGGCTCCTACAATGAGCAGTTCTTC	CASSELAGVGSYNEQFF	TRBV25-1	TRBJ2-1	.	TRBD2
TGTGCCAGCAGTTTATCGCGGGGTGGCAATGAGCAGTTCTTC	CASSLSRGGNEQFF	TRBV27	TRBJ2-1	.	.
TGTGCCAGCAGCCGCGGAGGACAGGGGGTTTCGAGAGGCTATGGCTACACCTTC	CASSRGGQGVSRGYGYTF	TRBV14	TRBJ1-2	.	TRBD1
TGTGCCAGCAGTTTAGATCGGCGGGGAGCCACAGATACGCAGTATTTT	CASSLDRRGATDTQYF	TRBV27	TRBJ2-3	.	.
TGTGCCACCCGCCGGGGGACCGTGGACGGAAACACCATATATTTT	CATRRGTVDGNTIYF	TRBV6-5	TRBJ1-3	.	.
TGTGCCAGCAGCACCGGGACAGGGGGAACAACGCAGTATTTT	CASSTGTGGTTQYF	TRBV7-3	TRBJ2-3	.	TRBD1
TGCAGCGTCGACACTGAAGCTTTCTTT	CSVDTEAFF	TRBV29-1	TRBJ1-1	few	.
TGTGCCAGCAGCGTTCTAGCGGGAGGGCCCTCGGATGTCTCCTACGAGCAGTACTTC	CASSVLAGGPSDVSYEQYF	TRBV7-9	TRBJ2-7	.	TRBD2
TGTGCCAGCAGCTGGGGGACTAGCGTGGAGACCCAGTACTTC	CASSWGTSVETQYF	TRBV5-4	TRBJ2-5	.	TRBD2
TGTGCCAGCAATTACCAGGGCAGCACAGATACGCAGTATTTT	CASNYQGSTDTQYF	TRBV27	TRBJ2-3	.	.